This passage covers 28 T cell receptor beta chains from one sample sequenced in a study of blood T cell repertoires in COVID-19. Method: immunoSEQ multiplex PCR; TCRdb's copy keeps in-frame clones and lacks some. The sample consists of about 230,000 clones, around 83% of them appearing once. The sequenced sample consisted of peripheral blood. The origin of the receptors is a man in his forties who had recovered from COVID-19.

This chain connects TRBV2 to TRBJ2-7; 11 bases map to TRBD2. V shed 6 bases and J 2 bases; nucleotides not matched to a gene: 6. The CDR3 sequence is 15 residues long. CDR1 is SNHLY and CDR2 is FYNNEI in the germline V gene. CDR3 protein: CASSPLAGGPYEQYF. In DNA form, the CDR3 reads TGTGCCAGCAGCCCTCTAGCGGGAGGTCCCTACGAGCAGTACTTC. Based on the CDR3 plus reference TRBV2 and TRBJ2-7, the full variable domain is EPEVTQTPSHQVTQMGQEVILRCVPISNHLYFYWYRQILGQKVEFLVSFYNNEISEKSEIFDDQFSVERPDGSNFTLKIRSTKLEDSAMYFCASSPLAGGPYEQYFGPGTRLTVT.

The V call is TRBV20-1, the J call TRBJ2-3; D gene ambiguous. Germline V gene sequence: CDR1 DFQATT, CDR2 SNEGSKA (reference sequence). The CDR3 length is 11 residues. With 6 bases removed from V and 8 bases from J, the gap between germline ends came to 12 bases. This CDR3 is CSASEGGTQYF. Written as DNA, the CDR3 is TGCAGTGCCTCCGAAGGCGGTACGCAGTATTTT.

CDR3 DNA: TGTGCCACCAGCAGAGATTCGCAGGGGTGGAATGAGCAGTTCTTC. It codes for CATSRDSQGWNEQFF. The chain employs TRBV15 and TRBJ2-1, with a tentative D call TRBD1 (6 bases). The CDR3 totals 15 residues. V lost 0 bases to trimming and J lost 7 bases, with 13 bases between them. CDR1 and CDR2 (germline): LNHNV, YYDKDF (reference sequence).

The V and J genes are TRBV6-5 and TRBJ1-3; unclear D gene. The V and J ends lost 0 bases and 0 bases respectively, with 9 bases between them. Germline CDR1 is MNHEY and CDR2 is SVGAGI. The CDR3 is 16 amino acids. The CDR3 DNA sequence: TGTGCCAGCAGTTACTCGATGAGAGTCTCTGGAAACACCATATATTTT. Its translation is CASSYSMRVSGNTIYF.

This clone was seen just once. In the same sample, other DNA sequences code for this CDR3. The J gene is TRBJ1-5, the V gene TRBV7-9, with D possibly matching TRBD1 (6 bases). The CDR3 contains 13 residues. CDR1 and CDR2 (germline): SEHNR, FQNEAQ (reference sequence). V was trimmed by 0 bases and J by 7 bases, leaving 7 bases between them. Written as DNA, the CDR3 is TGTGCCAGCAGCTTAGCAGGGGGACAGCCCCAGCATTTT. It yields the protein CASSLAGGQPQHF. The full variable domain, with the rest looked up from reference TRBV7-9 and TRBJ1-5, is DTGVSQNPRHKITKRGQNVTFRCDPISEHNRLYWYRQTLGQGPEFLTYFQNEAQLEKSRLLSDRFSAERPKGSFSTLEIQRTEQGDSAMYLCASSLAGGQPQHFGDGTRLSIL.

This clone has a single count. The V call is TRBV11-2, the J call TRBJ2-5; TRBD2 aligns across 9 bases. In germline, CDR1 is SGHAT, CDR2 FQNNGV. Trimming at V came to 3 bases and at J to 4 bases, leaving 9 bases not matched to a gene. This CDR3 is 16 amino acids long. The CDR3 region is CASSLRLAVYGETQYF. The CDR3 DNA follows: TGTGCCAGCAGCTTGAGACTAGCGGTATATGGAGAGACCCAGTACTTC. Together with reference TRBV11-2 and TRBJ2-5, the CDR3 gives the full variable domain: EAGVAQSPRYKIIEKRQSVAFWCNPISGHATLYWYQQILGQGPKLLIQFQNNGVVDDSQLPKDRFSAERLKGVDSTLKIQPAKLEDSAVYLCASSLRLAVYGETQYFGPGTRLLVL.

The V call is TRBV6-2 or TRBV6-3, the J call TRBJ2-7, with 7 bases lining up with TRBD1. V gave up 2 bases and J gave up 1 base; unmatched junction bases: 2. Germline V gene sequence: CDR1 MNHEY, CDR2 SVGEGT. The length of the CDR3 is 14 residues. CDR3 bases: TGTGCCAGCAGTTACATGGACAGGTCCTACGAGCAGTACTTC. The encoded protein is CASSYMDRSYEQYF.

The chain employs TRBV6-5 and TRBJ1-2; 7 bases are shared with TRBD1. In germline, CDR1 is MNHEY, CDR2 SVGAGI. This CDR3 comprises 15 residues. Unmatched junction bases numbered 11, after V lost 6 bases and J lost 4 bases. The CDR3 is CASSLTGTVRYGYTF. DNA for the CDR3: TGTGCCAGCAGCCTTACCGGGACAGTACGCTATGGCTACACCTTC.

V and J are TRBV18 and TRBJ2-7; perhaps TRBD2 as D (6 bases). Per germline, CDR1 KGHSH and CDR2 LQKENI. The CDR3 sequence is 14 residues long. V gave up 2 bases and J gave up 5 bases, with 13 bases separating them. The CDR3 loop reads CASSPGGFWDEQYF. CDR3 nucleotide sequence: TGTGCCAGCTCACCAGGGGGGTTTTGGGACGAGCAGTACTTC.

The J gene is TRBJ1-4, the V gene TRBV11-3, with D maybe TRBD1 (5 bases). CDR1 SGHNT and CDR2 YENEEA come from the germline V gene. The length of the CDR3 is 17 residues. V lost 5 bases and J 5 bases, leaving 21 bases between the germline ends. The CDR3 here is CASSPDGNRWGNEKLFF. The DNA for the CDR3 is TGTGCCAGCAGCCCAGACGGCAACAGGTGGGGCAATGAAAAACTGTTTTTT.

The J gene is TRBJ1-1, the V gene TRBV12-3 or TRBV12-4; D is ambiguous. The CDR3 is 13 residues long. V dropped 6 bases and J dropped 3 bases, with 11 bases sitting between them. Written as DNA, the CDR3 is TGTGCCAGCAGGCGTGCGATGGACACTGAAGCTTTCTTT. It yields the protein CASRRAMDTEAFF.

This clone was counted between two and nine times. The V and J genes are TRBV6-5 and TRBJ2-7; perhaps TRBD2 as D (5 bases). This CDR3 spans 11 amino acids. V lost 6 bases and J lost 7, with 10 bases in between. The V gene's germline CDR1 is MNHEY and CDR2 SVGAGI. The CDR3 is CASSLRGEQYF. CDR3 nucleotide sequence: TGTGCCAGCAGCCTACGAGGGGAGCAGTACTTC.

This clone was picked up one time. This chain links TRBV29-1 with TRBJ2-1; TRBD2 agrees at 11 bases. The CDR3 loop spans 14 amino acids. The V segment lost 7 bases and the J segment 0 bases; nucleotides outside the gene matches: 2. Germline V gene data show CDR1 as SQVTM and CDR2 as ANQGSEA. CDR3 protein: CSGTSGFSYNEQFF. The DNA for the CDR3 is TGCAGCGGGACTAGCGGGTTCTCCTACAATGAGCAGTTCTTC.

This clone was counted between two and nine times. This chain uses TRBV5-4 with TRBJ1-2; weak D call: TRBD1 (5 bases). Trimming removed 2 bases from V and 1 base from J, with 9 bases in between. CDR3 size: 14 residues. In germline, CDR1 is SGHNT, CDR2 YYREEE (reference sequence). In nucleotides, the CDR3 is TGTGCCAGCAGCTTCCAGGGCCTTAACTATGGCTACACCTTC. Translated: CASSFQGLNYGYTF.

The chain links TRBV2 to TRBJ1-1; no clear D. The germline gives CDR1 SNHLY, CDR2 FYNNEI. V was cut by 0 bases and J by 4 bases, with 12 bases left in between. The CDR3 sequence is 15 residues long. For the CDR3, the DNA is TGTGCCAGCAGTGAAGCGTCACTGAAGATCACTGAAGCTTTCTTT. It encodes CASSEASLKITEAFF.

This chain joins TRBV27 and TRBJ1-2, with 7 nucleotides matching TRBD1. V lost 6 bases to trimming and J lost 0 bases; unmatched junction nucleotides: 13. Looked up from germline, CDR1 is MNHEY and CDR2 is SMNVEV (reference sequence). CDR3 length equals 17 residues. This chain's CDR3 is CASRKTGTVGANYGYTF. The CDR3 nucleotides read TGTGCCAGCAGAAAAACCGGGACAGTGGGGGCTAACTATGGCTACACCTTC.

Comments on this clone: Other nucleotide sequences in the sample specify the same CDR3. The chain uses TRBV19 and TRBJ2-3, with 7 positions matching TRBD1. V dropped 6 bases and J dropped 2; count of bases not matched to a gene: 2. Germline V gene lookup returns CDR1 LNHDA and CDR2 SQIVND (reference sequence). This CDR3 comprises 13 residues. CDR3 in DNA: TGTGCCAGTAGAGGGGGCGCCACAGATACGCAGTATTTT. Protein product: CASRGGATDTQYF. The full variable domain, rest sourced from reference TRBV19 and TRBJ2-3, is DGGITQSPKYLFRKEGQNVTLSCEQNLNHDAMYWYRQDPGQGLRLIYYSQIVNDFQKGDIAEGYSVSREKKESFPLTVTSAQKNPTAFYLCASRGGATDTQYFGPGTRLTVL.

The gene calls are TRBV7-9 and TRBJ1-6; D is unresolved. The germline V gene encodes CDR1 SEHNR and CDR2 FQNEAQ (reference sequence). Between the trimmed V and J ends, which lost 2 bases and 0 bases, there was a span of 8 bases. CDR3 length: 16 amino acids. CDR3 loop: CASSLRLSSYNSPLHF. For the CDR3, the DNA is TGTGCCAGCAGCTTACGCCTAAGCTCCTATAATTCACCCCTCCACTTT.

The chain combines TRBV11-3 with TRBJ1-1, with 7 bases that match TRBD1. V trimming: 1 base; J trimming: 3 bases; junction bases outside the gene matches: 5. The germline V gene has CDR1 SGHNT and CDR2 YENEEA. This CDR3 contains 15 residues. As DNA, the CDR3 is TGTGCCAGCAGCTTAGCAGGGGGGTCGGACACTGAAGCTTTCTTT. This sequence encodes CASSLAGGSDTEAFF.

The gene calls are TRBV6-1 and TRBJ2-3; TRBD2 might be the D (6 bases). V was pared by 3 bases and J by 9 bases, with 19 bases between. The length of the CDR3 is 15 residues. The germline V gene encodes CDR1 MNHNS and CDR2 SASEGT. The CDR3 coding sequence is TGTGCCAGCAGTGATTGGGACTCCCGCCGGGAGACGCAGTATTTT. This codes for CASSDWDSRRETQYF.

V and J are TRBV7-9 and TRBJ2-1, with 11 bases identical to TRBD1. The CDR3 is made up of 14 amino acids. Trimming at V came to 5 bases and at J to 9 bases, leaving 6 bases not matched to a gene. Germline V gene data show CDR1 as SEHNR and CDR2 as FQNEAQ (reference sequence). The CDR3 here is CASSHWDRGSEQFF. The CDR3, as DNA: TGTGCCAGCAGCCATTGGGACAGGGGGAGTGAGCAGTTCTTC.

V gene TRBV2 combines with J gene TRBJ1-1; possibly TRBD1 for D (6 bases). Looked up from germline, CDR1 is SNHLY and CDR2 is FYNNEI. V lost 3 bases, J lost 6 bases, and 11 bases lay in between. The CDR3 is 13 amino acids. The CDR3 sequence is CASSDGGAAEAFF. DNA of the CDR3: TGTGCCAGCAGTGATGGGGGGGCCGCTGAAGCTTTCTTT.

This clone was counted a few times. The J gene is TRBJ1-5, the V gene TRBV6-5, with D tentatively TRBD1 (5 bases). Per germline, CDR1 MNHEY and CDR2 SVGAGI. The CDR3 covers 15 residues. V was clipped by 4 bases and J by 1 base, with 11 bases between them. The CDR3 sequence: CASSSRRGSNQPQHF. For the CDR3, the DNA is TGTGCCAGCAGTTCCCGCCGGGGGAGCAATCAGCCCCAGCATTTT.

This clone appeared a single time. The chain links TRBV6-4 to TRBJ2-3; D is unclear. V was cut by 5 bases and J by 5 bases, with 11 bases left in between. Germline lookup yields CDR1 MRHNA and CDR2 SNTAGT. The CDR3 is 13 amino acids. This CDR3 is CASSFTYGDTQYF. For the CDR3, the DNA is TGTGCCAGCAGTTTTACCTACGGAGATACGCAGTATTTT.

The chain links TRBV14 to TRBJ1-1; 7 bases agree with TRBD1. Germline trimming cut 4 bases from V and 1 base from J; bases unmatched to any gene: 3. This CDR3 contains 14 residues. Per the germline V gene, CDR1 is SGHDN and CDR2 is FVKESK. The CDR3 DNA is TGTGCCAGCAGCCCACAGGGGTGGAACACTGAAGCTTTCTTT. Translated: CASSPQGWNTEAFF.

This clone was detected only a few times. CDR3 sequence: CATSRGQGPGETQYF. As DNA, the CDR3 is TGTGCCACCAGCAGAGGACAGGGACCGGGTGAGACCCAGTACTTC. V and J are TRBV15 and TRBJ2-5, with 7 nucleotides matching TRBD1. V gave up 1 base and J gave up 5 bases; unmatched junction bases: 7. The CDR3 sequence is 15 residues long. Germline CDR1 and CDR2: LNHNV and YYDKDF (reference sequence).

This clone was seen only once. J is TRBJ2-7 and V is TRBV2, with a possible D match to TRBD1 (5 bases). Germline CDR1 is SNHLY and CDR2 is FYNNEI. V was trimmed by 6 bases and J by 4 bases, leaving 19 bases between them. The CDR3 is 15 amino acids. CDR3 sequence: CASRAGSGKQYEQYF. The CDR3 DNA reads TGTGCCAGCAGGGCAGGGTCAGGAAAGCAATACGAGCAGTACTTC.

In DNA form, the CDR3 reads TGCGCCAGCAGCTTGGGAGCTAACTATGGCTACACCTTC. Its translation is CASSLGANYGYTF. The chain links TRBV5-1 to TRBJ1-2; D gene uncertain. CDR1 SGHRS and CDR2 YFSETQ come from the germline V gene. CDR3 length: 13 amino acids. V was pared by 0 bases and J by 0 bases, with 3 bases between.